This TCR beta chain was captured by sequencing in a study of immune evolution from preneoplasia to lung adenocarcinoma. Study information: HLA loss of heterozygosity: over 5.5% AIS, more than 14% MIA, around 33% ADC, none AAH.

Clones were read by immunoSEQ multiplex PCR, and TCRdb kept only the in-frame ones, dropping some. The data hold roughly 40,000 clones, with roughly four fifths observed a single time. The V gene lost 6 bases and the J gene lost 5 bases, with 11 bases spanning the gap. The CDR3 covers 12 residues. Germline CDR1 reads SQVTM; CDR2 reads ANQGSEA. Resections took place in Japan or China from about 2014 to 2017. Nucleic acids came from premalignant or tumor cells enriched by macro-dissection. Turning to this clone: Antigen unknown.

Study results and caveats: Later-stage lesions appeared to have more T cells, more diversity, less clonality.

The sequencing input was FFPE invasive lung adenocarcinoma tissue. This rearrangement joins TRBV29-1 to TRBJ2-1; the D is unclear. The sequence came from a person between 55 and 69 years old with lung adenocarcinoma. For the CDR3, the DNA is TGCAGCGTCCCTTTGGGGAACAATGAGCAGTTCTTC. Translation gives CSVPLGNNEQFF.